This T cell receptor beta chain was profiled in a study of long-term antiretroviral therapy in people with HIV. Study outcomes and limitations: Relative to transplant donor controls, diversity remained lower despite increasing after ART. Clones that expanded before ART (that is, prior to treatment) dominated the repertoire at all time points. Comparison with controls showed narrower CDR3 length ranges in HIV repertoires.

This CDR3 contains 13 residues. The V gene lost 6 bases and the J gene lost 3 bases, with 9 bases spanning the gap. Germline V gene sequence: CDR1 MNHEY, CDR2 SVGAGI. Assay version v3.0 of immunoSEQ was used, and it was run at survey level. Sequencing was performed with immunoSEQ multiplex PCR; in TCRdb, only in-frame clones are kept and a portion is missing. Of 25,000 to 30,000 clones in the sample, just under 80% were seen once. With respect to this clone: Its antigen remains unknown. Other DNA sequences from this sample encode an identical CDR3 as well.

The cryopreserved samples used held roughly 0.9-10 million PBMC prior to extraction of DNA. This sequence originates from a man aged 18 to 30 with HIV. The material was unsorted PBMCs, obtained 1.5 years before starting antiretroviral therapy. This chain uses TRBV6-5 with TRBJ2-1, with D possibly TRBD1 on 5 matching bases. The CDR3 protein is CASRSDSYNEQFF. The CDR3, as DNA: TGTGCCAGCAGGTCCGACAGCTACAATGAGCAGTTCTTC.